The next 28 T cell receptor beta chains were all read from a single sample in a study of cytomegalovirus exposure and HLA in healthy donors (dated 2017 in TCRdb). The method behind the library was the immunoSEQ multiplex PCR assay. A mixture of 60 forward primers for TCR Vbeta segments and 13 reverse primers for TCR Jbeta segments was used in the multiplex PCR. This is the immuneACCESS table as TCRdb keeps it, with only in-frame sequences that have V and J called. A part of the clones is gone; compared with another copy, unresolved V genes explain less than half, and the rest is unexplained. The sample records roughly 160,000 clones, around 75% of which are singletons. The ten largest clones represent around 2.4% of the sample. The sequenced material came from PBMCs. Every receptor here comes from a female donor in good health and CMV-seronegative.

The rearrangement joins TRBV6-6 to TRBJ2-7; TRBD2 aligns across 7 bases. Unmatched junction bases numbered 5, after V lost 2 bases and J lost 1 base. The CDR3 length is 15 residues. CDR1 is MNHNY, CDR2 SVGAGI, per germline (reference sequence). CDR3 DNA sequence: TGTGCCAGCAGTTACGTTACTAGCGCGTCCTACGAGCAGTACTTC. As protein: CASSYVTSASYEQYF.

This clone was seen only a few times. The V call is TRBV28, the J call TRBJ1-5, with D uncertain. The CDR3 is 12 residues long. Germline V gives CDR1 MDHEN, CDR2 SYDVKM. V was shortened by 3 bases and J by 7 bases, with 7 bases between the two germline ends. CDR3 protein: CASSLAYQPQHF. The CDR3 nucleotides read TGTGCCAGCAGTTTGGCTTACCAGCCCCAGCATTTT.

This chain joins TRBV5-1 and TRBJ2-5; D not certain. V dropped 0 bases and J dropped 1 base, with 7 bases sitting between them. The CDR3 totals 14 residues. Germline CDR1 SGHRS, CDR2 YFSETQ. CDR3 amino acids: CASSLGVSQETQYF. As DNA, the CDR3 is TGCGCCAGCAGCTTGGGAGTTTCCCAAGAGACCCAGTACTTC.

The chain couples TRBV4-2 to TRBJ2-1; weak D call: TRBD1 (6 bases). The CDR3 totals 16 residues. The germline gives CDR1 LGHNA, CDR2 YNFKEQ. Trimming cost V 0 bases and J 4 bases, with 13 bases left between them. The chain's CDR3 is CASSQDAAGVYNEQFF. CDR3 coding DNA: TGTGCCAGCAGCCAAGATGCGGCAGGGGTATACAATGAGCAGTTCTTC.

The chain's CDR3 is CASSEAAQETQYF. The CDR3 DNA reads as TGTGCCAGCAGTGAAGCGGCTCAAGAGACCCAGTACTTC. This chain joins TRBV6-1 and TRBJ2-5; D unresolved. The CDR3 has 13 residues. Trimming stripped 0 bases from V and 2 bases from J, with 4 bases between. Germline CDR1 reads MNHNS; CDR2 reads SASEGT.

The V and J genes are TRBV2 and TRBJ2-5, with 12 bases identical to TRBD2. Germline CDR1 and CDR2: SNHLY and FYNNEI. V gave up 7 bases and J gave up 3 bases; unmatched junction bases: 3. The CDR3 consists of 14 residues. This CDR3 is CASKRLAGEETQYF. The CDR3, as DNA: TGTGCCAGCAAACGACTAGCGGGGGAAGAGACCCAGTACTTC.

Concerning this clone itself: The conserved final phenylalanine or tryptophan is absent from the CDR3, which likely points to a read error. The chain couples TRBV5-1 to TRBJ1-6; D not certain. Between the trimmed V and J ends, which lost 0 bases and 0 bases, there was a span of 7 bases. Germline lookup yields CDR1 SGHRS and CDR2 YFSETQ. The CDR3 loop spans 16 amino acids. The CDR3 spells CASSLAASSYNSPLHS. The CDR3 region has the DNA TGCGCCAGCAGCTTGGCCGCAAGCTCCTATAATTCACCCCTCCACTCT.

The rearrangement links TRBV7-2 to TRBJ1-1, with 7 nucleotides matching TRBD1. The V and J ends lost 7 bases and 3 bases, in that order; junction bases with no gene match: 8. Germline V gene data show CDR1 as SGHTA and CDR2 as FQGNSA. The CDR3 contains 14 residues. This chain's CDR3 is CASKGTVSDTEAFF. The CDR3 coding sequence is TGTGCCAGCAAAGGGACAGTCTCGGACACTGAAGCTTTCTTT.

The CDR3 region has the DNA TGTGCTAGTGGAAACAGGGTCGAGAACACTGAAGCTTTCTTT. Its protein is CASGNRVENTEAFF. The gene calls are TRBV12-5 and TRBJ1-1; D may be TRBD1 (6 bases). This CDR3 has 14 amino acids. V was cut by 6 bases and J by 1 base, with 12 bases left in between. From germline, CDR1 is LGHNT and CDR2 FRNRAP.

The genes are TRBV5-1 and TRBJ2-2, with 7 bases fitting TRBD2. V lost 4 bases and J lost 6; bases outside the gene matches: 12. Per the germline V gene, CDR1 is SGHRS and CDR2 is YFSETQ. The CDR3 consists of 16 residues. The chain's CDR3 is CASSPAVRGDSGELFF. The CDR3 nucleotides read TGCGCCAGCAGCCCGGCGGTCCGGGGGGATTCCGGGGAGCTGTTTTTT.

Of note for this clone: Distinct nucleotide sequences in the sample also encode this CDR3. J is TRBJ1-4 and V is TRBV28; 7 bases map to TRBD1. The V gene end was trimmed by 9 bases and the J gene end by 8 bases; junction bases not matched to a gene: 18. The CDR3 is made up of 16 amino acids. CDR1 is MDHEN, CDR2 SYDVKM, per germline. In nucleotides, the CDR3 is TGTGCCAGTTTACCGAGGGGGACAGTCGATTTCGAAAAACTGTTTTTT. It is translated as CASLPRGTVDFEKLFF.

This chain connects TRBV5-5 to TRBJ1-6; 10 bases match TRBD1. This CDR3 is built from 16 residues. Germline CDR1 is SGHKS and CDR2 is YYEKEE (reference sequence). V shed 4 bases and J 7 bases; nucleotides not matched to a gene: 8. CDR3 loop: CASSVLLTGGNSPLHF. DNA for the CDR3: TGTGCCAGCAGCGTACTTCTGACAGGGGGCAATTCACCCCTCCACTTT.

This chain connects TRBV19 to TRBJ1-4, with unresolved D. Deletions cut 6 bases from V and 0 bases from J, with 11 bases between. This CDR3 contains 15 residues. Per germline, CDR1 LNHDA and CDR2 SQIVND (reference sequence). The CDR3 protein is CASRTPWATNEKLFF. CDR3 DNA sequence: TGTGCCAGTAGGACACCCTGGGCAACTAATGAAAAACTGTTTTTT.

The V gene is TRBV7-2, the J gene TRBJ2-1; no reliable D call. The CDR3 consists of 11 residues. The V gene lost 3 bases and the J gene lost 7 bases, with 4 bases spanning the gap. CDR1 is SGHTA and CDR2 is FQGNSA in the germline V gene. DNA for the CDR3: TGTGCCAGCAGCTTTCTGAATGAGCAGTTCTTC. It encodes CASSFLNEQFF.

The V and J genes are TRBV11-3 and TRBJ1-6; no firm D call. CDR1 and CDR2 from the germline V gene are SGHNT and YENEEA. Trimming pared 5 bases from V and 8 bases from J, leaving 10 bases between. The CDR3 spans 13 residues. As DNA, the CDR3 is TGTGCCAGCAGCGACGGGTGGGATTCACCCCTCCACTTT. Amino acid sequence: CASSDGWDSPLHF.

This rearrangement joins TRBV5-1 to TRBJ1-1; the D gene is possibly TRBD1 (5 bases). The CDR3 has 15 residues. The ends were cut back, 4 bases at V and 2 bases at J, with 15 bases in the middle. CDR1 SGHRS and CDR2 YFSETQ come from the germline V gene. Here the CDR3 DNA reads TGCGCCAGCAGCCCCAGAAAGGGGACTAACACTGAAGCTTTCTTT. This codes for CASSPRKGTNTEAFF.

The chain combines TRBV13 with TRBJ2-1, with D possibly TRBD2 on 5 matching bases. Germline CDR1 PRHDT, CDR2 FYEKMQ (reference sequence). The CDR3 has 12 amino acids. Deletions cut 5 bases from V and 7 bases from J, with 9 bases between. CDR3 nucleotides: TGTGCCAGCAGCCCCGGCGGGAATGAGCAGTTCTTC. Its translation is CASSPGGNEQFF. The full variable domain, in which reference TRBV13 and TRBJ2-1 provide the parts outside the CDR3, is AAGVIQSPRHLIKEKRETATLKCYPIPRHDTVYWYQQGPGQDPQFLISFYEKMQSDKGSIPDRFSAQQFSDYHSELNMSSLELGDSALYFCASSPGGNEQFFGPGTRLTVL.

V and J are TRBV30 and TRBJ2-7; D might be TRBD1 (6 bases). Trimming cost V 7 bases and J 4 bases, with 14 bases left between them. The CDR3 loop spans 12 amino acids. Germline V CDR1 and CDR2: GTSNPN, SVGIG (reference sequence). CDR3 amino acids: CALNRVAYEQYF. CDR3 DNA: TGTGCCTTAAACAGGGTAGCGTACGAGCAGTACTTC. Based on the CDR3 plus reference TRBV30 and TRBJ2-7, the full variable domain is SQTIHQWPATLVQPVGSPLSLECTVEGTSNPNLYWYRQAAGRGLQLLFYSVGIGQISSEVPQNLSASRPQDRQFILSSKKLLLSDSGFYLCALNRVAYEQYFGPGTRLTVT.

V usage is TRBV18 and J usage is TRBJ1-1; the D is unclear. Looked up from germline, CDR1 is KGHSH and CDR2 is LQKENI. The CDR3 covers 15 residues. V gave up 2 bases and J gave up 3 bases, with 13 bases separating them. The CDR3 nucleotides read TGTGCCAGCTCACCATCGAGGGTGGTCGACACTGAAGCTTTCTTT. Its protein is CASSPSRVVDTEAFF.

To note about this clone: At the DNA level, this CDR3 is encoded by other sequences in the same sample as well. This chain joins TRBV6-8 and TRBJ2-1; 14 bases align to TRBD2. Germline V gives CDR1 MNHGY, CDR2 SAAAGT. The CDR3 has 15 amino acids. V lost 2 bases to trimming and J lost 12 bases; unmatched junction nucleotides: 6. The CDR3 sequence: CASSYGTSGRTGQFF. The CDR3 region has the DNA TGTGCCAGCAGTTACGGGACTAGCGGGAGAACTGGGCAGTTCTTC.

This clone was seen just once. The junction shows a germline mismatch at one end, possibly a read error. This chain uses TRBV18 with TRBJ2-7; D ambiguous. From germline, CDR1 is KGHSH and CDR2 LQKENI. The CDR3 sequence is 13 residues long. The CDR3 nucleotides are TGTGTCAGCTCACCCGGTATTGTACCCGAGCAGTACTTC. It is translated as CVSSPGIVPEQYF.

A few counts support this clone. This sequence joins TRBV27 and TRBJ2-7, with TRBD2 identical over 9 bases. Unmatched junction bases numbered 8, after V lost 5 bases and J lost 3 bases. CDR1 MNHEY and CDR2 SMNVEV come from the germline V gene (reference sequence). CDR3 size: 15 residues. This CDR3 is CASSRDSGGFYEQYF. The CDR3 DNA sequence: TGTGCCAGCAGTCGGGACAGCGGGGGGTTCTACGAGCAGTACTTC.

The rearrangement links TRBV18 to TRBJ1-2, with D unresolved. The germline V gene encodes CDR1 KGHSH and CDR2 LQKENI. Trimming took 3 bases from V and 4 from J, leaving 12 bases between them. The CDR3 consists of 14 residues. CDR3 bases: TGTGCCAGCTCACCTAGGACTCCCCGCTATGGCTACACCTTC. This gives the protein CASSPRTPRYGYTF.

This rearrangement joins TRBV19 to TRBJ1-3; 8 nucleotides line up with TRBD1. The V gene's germline CDR1 is LNHDA and CDR2 SQIVND (reference sequence). The CDR3 covers 15 residues. After removal of 4 bases from V and 2 bases from J, the junction contained 4 bases not matched to a gene. The CDR3 region has the DNA TGTGCCAGTAGTACCCGGACAGGGACTGGAAACACCATATATTTT. Translating it yields CASSTRTGTGNTIYF. The full variable domain, rest sourced from reference TRBV19 and TRBJ1-3, is DGGITQSPKYLFRKEGQNVTLSCEQNLNHDAMYWYRQDPGQGLRLIYYSQIVNDFQKGDIAEGYSVSREKKESFPLTVTSAQKNPTAFYLCASSTRTGTGNTIYFGEGSWLTVV.

This clone showed up just a few times. The gene calls are TRBV7-3 and TRBJ1-4; D perhaps matches TRBD1 (5 bases). There are 15 residues in the CDR3. The germline V gene encodes CDR1 SGHTA and CDR2 FQGTGA. V lost 1 base, J lost 8 bases, and 14 bases lay in between. CDR3 loop: CASSLMCGAGEKLFF. In DNA form, the CDR3 reads TGTGCCAGCAGCTTAATGTGCGGGGCAGGGGAAAAACTGTTTTTT.

The rearrangement uses TRBV5-1 and TRBJ1-1; TRBD1 matches 10 bases. The junction had 3 bases not matched to a gene; V was cut back by 4 bases and J by 3 bases. This CDR3 is 14 amino acids long. Germline V gene lookup returns CDR1 SGHRS and CDR2 YFSETQ. CDR3 region: CASSPGTGDTEAFF. The CDR3 DNA sequence: TGCGCCAGCAGCCCGGGGACAGGGGACACTGAAGCTTTCTTT.

Written as DNA, the CDR3 is TGTGCCAGCAGCAAGCGGGGACTTAACACCGGGGAGCTGTTTTTT. Protein product: CASSKRGLNTGELFF. This chain connects TRBV11-2 to TRBJ2-2; 7 positions agree with TRBD2. Trimming removed 5 bases from V and 2 bases from J; junction bases left unmatched: 5. Germline V gene data show CDR1 as SGHAT and CDR2 as FQNNGV. The CDR3 is 15 residues long.

The V gene is TRBV15, the J gene TRBJ1-1, with D perhaps TRBD1 (6 bases). This CDR3 contains 12 residues. V lost 0 bases and J 11 bases, leaving 10 bases between the germline ends. Germline loops: CDR1 LNHNV, CDR2 YYDKDF (reference sequence). CDR3 sequence reads: CATSRDTGRAFF. The CDR3 DNA sequence: TGTGCCACCAGCAGAGATACAGGGCGGGCTTTCTTT.